Below, 31 T cell receptor beta chains from the same sample are listed, as sequenced in a study of T cells in narcolepsy. Data came from immunoSEQ multiplex PCR; TCRdb stores just in-frame clones and leaves some out. The data contain 25,000 to 30,000 clones, around 87% of them singletons. The source material was memory (CD45RA-) CD4+ T cells from blood. The receptors were gathered from a human donor in good health.

The J gene is TRBJ2-7, the V gene TRBV5-1, with 8 nucleotides matching TRBD2. CDR1 and CDR2 (germline): SGHRS, YFSETQ. V lost 3 bases and J lost 7; bases outside the gene matches: 15. The CDR3 has 16 residues. The CDR3 is CASSSTRGGGPREQYF. CDR3 sequence (DNA): TGCGCCAGCAGCTCGACCCGGGGGGGAGGGCCGCGAGAGCAGTACTTC.

This clone appeared a few times. This chain uses TRBV10-2 with TRBJ1-1; D not resolved. This CDR3 contains 13 residues. V was shortened by 3 bases and J by 5 bases, with 10 bases between the two germline ends. Per germline, CDR1 WSHSY and CDR2 SAAADI. The CDR3 DNA reads TGCGCCAGCAGTGAAAGACCGGGAACTGAAGCTTTCTTT. It codes for CASSERPGTEAFF.

This chain uses TRBV28 with TRBJ2-2, with 10 bases that match TRBD1. CDR3 size: 16 residues. Losses at the gene ends were 6 bases for V and 5 bases for J; bases not matched to a gene: 9. CDR1 is MDHEN, CDR2 SYDVKM, per germline. This CDR3 is CASSPLRDRGTGELFF. CDR3 nucleotides: TGTGCCAGCAGCCCACTCCGGGACAGGGGTACCGGGGAGCTGTTTTTT.

The V call is TRBV2, the J call TRBJ1-1; D uncertain. The germline V and J ends were trimmed by 5 bases and 5 bases, with 18 bases remaining between them. This CDR3 is 15 amino acids long. Germline lookup yields CDR1 SNHLY and CDR2 FYNNEI. The CDR3 loop reads CASSPRGTGETEAFF. DNA of the CDR3: TGTGCCAGCAGTCCCCGGGGTACGGGAGAAACTGAAGCTTTCTTT.

This clone was found a few times. The V gene is TRBV5-6, the J gene TRBJ2-1; weak D call: TRBD2 (6 bases). Trimming stripped 1 base from V and 8 bases from J, with 16 bases between. The CDR3 spans 15 residues. Germline values: CDR1 SGHDT, CDR2 YYEEEE. CDR3 loop: CASSLSGVSRDEQFF. In DNA form, the CDR3 reads TGTGCCAGCAGCTTGTCGGGGGTGTCTAGGGATGAGCAGTTCTTC.

V gene TRBV9 combines with J gene TRBJ1-4; D is ambiguous. V shed 3 bases and J shed 5 bases, with 20 bases lying between them. The CDR3 runs to 17 residues. Germline V CDR1 and CDR2: SGDLS, YYNGEE. The CDR3 sequence is CASSASISTIGNEKLFF. For the CDR3, the DNA is TGTGCCAGCAGCGCGTCTATATCGACTATAGGGAATGAAAAACTGTTTTTT.

The chain couples TRBV6-5 to TRBJ1-2, with no clear D. The V end was cut by 2 bases, the J end by 1 base, with 5 bases between. Per germline, CDR1 MNHEY and CDR2 SVGAGI. The CDR3 extends over 13 amino acids. CDR3 coding DNA: TGTGCCAGCAGTTACGTGGATAACTATGGCTACACCTTC. Translated: CASSYVDNYGYTF.

The V call is TRBV4-2, the J call TRBJ2-3; 9 bases align to TRBD2. Germline loops: CDR1 LGHNA, CDR2 YNFKEQ. This CDR3 has 14 residues. V lost 1 base and J lost 4; bases outside the gene matches: 0. CDR3: CASSQGTSADTQYF. The CDR3 DNA follows: TGTGCCAGCAGCCAAGGGACTAGCGCAGATACGCAGTATTTT.

The chain carries TRBV5-8 and TRBJ1-5; D gene ambiguous. This CDR3 is built from 16 residues. Trimming left V 0 bases short and J 1 base short, with 11 bases between. Germline-derived CDR1 and CDR2 are SGHTS and YDEGEE. CDR3 sequence: CASSLERVRSNQPQHF. The CDR3 region has the DNA TGTGCCAGCAGCTTGGAGAGGGTACGAAGCAATCAGCCCCAGCATTTT.

This rearrangement joins TRBV7-2 to TRBJ2-6; no definite D call. The CDR3 contains 15 residues. Trimming left V 6 bases short and J 2 bases short, with 11 bases between. Germline V gives CDR1 SGHTA, CDR2 FQGNSA. CDR3 in amino acids: CASRSAAAGANVLTF. CDR3 bases: TGTGCCAGCAGATCCGCGGCGGCTGGGGCCAACGTCCTGACTTTC.

The chain uses TRBV2 and TRBJ2-7; weak D call: TRBD2 (6 bases). Trimming removed 6 bases from V and 3 bases from J, with 12 bases in between. This CDR3 region has 13 residues. Germline V gene data show CDR1 as SNHLY and CDR2 as FYNNEI. The CDR3 loop is CASRRDGVYEQYF. In DNA form, the CDR3 reads TGTGCCAGCAGGCGGGACGGAGTCTACGAGCAGTACTTC.

V gene TRBV5-1 combines with J gene TRBJ2-5; tentative D call: TRBD1 (7 bases). Trimming left V 5 bases short and J 5 bases short, with 19 bases between. Looked up from germline, CDR1 is SGHRS and CDR2 is YFSETQ. The CDR3 runs 15 residues. CDR3 coding DNA: TGCGCCAGCAGGGGTGGAGGGGGCCTGGGGGAGACCCAGTACTTC. It translates to CASRGGGGLGETQYF.

The V call is TRBV7-2, the J call TRBJ2-3, with D perhaps matching TRBD1 (6 bases). The germline V and J ends were trimmed by 6 bases and 4 bases, with 14 bases remaining between them. The CDR3 runs 14 residues. Germline V gives CDR1 SGHTA, CDR2 FQGNSA. The CDR3 loop reads CASSNRVGSDTQYF. DNA for the CDR3: TGTGCCAGCAGTAACAGGGTAGGCTCAGATACGCAGTATTTT.

The chain carries TRBV5-5 and TRBJ2-7; 7 nucleotides align to TRBD1. The CDR3 covers 13 residues. V lost 4 bases to trimming and J lost 7 bases; unmatched junction nucleotides: 8. Germline loops: CDR1 SGHKS, CDR2 YYEKEE (reference sequence). In DNA, the CDR3 is TGTGCCAGCAGCGTAGAGGGACAGCTAGAGCAGTACTTC. This encodes CASSVEGQLEQYF.

This chain joins TRBV7-2 and TRBJ1-1, with D uncertain. Trimming stripped 5 bases from V and 4 bases from J, with 11 bases between. The germline V gene has CDR1 SGHTA and CDR2 FQGNSA. This CDR3 comprises 13 residues. The CDR3 here is CASSANAGTEAFF. CDR3 bases: TGTGCCAGCAGCGCCAACGCCGGCACTGAAGCTTTCTTT.

This chain uses TRBV5-6 with TRBJ2-2; 15 bases are a match to TRBD2. The CDR3 totals 19 residues. Germline CDR1 SGHDT, CDR2 YYEEEE. With V trimmed by 4 bases and J by 1 base, 8 bases remained unmatched. Here the CDR3 DNA reads TGTGCCAGCAGCATGCCGGGACTAGCGGGGGGAAAGAACACCGGGGAGCTGTTTTTT. Protein: CASSMPGLAGGKNTGELFF.

The chain links TRBV27 to TRBJ2-2; a possible D gene is TRBD1 (6 bases). Trimming took 6 bases from V and 1 from J, leaving 15 bases between them. The CDR3 is 16 residues long. Germline V gene lookup returns CDR1 MNHEY and CDR2 SMNVEV (reference sequence). CDR3 region: CASRQYGGQNTGELFF. CDR3 DNA: TGTGCCAGCAGGCAATATGGGGGCCAGAACACCGGGGAGCTGTTTTTT.

About this clone: The junction departs from the called germline gene at one end, perhaps through a read error. This chain links TRBV4-2 with TRBJ2-3; D not certain. CDR1 and CDR2 from the germline V gene are LGHNA and YNFKEQ. The CDR3 runs 14 residues. In nucleotides, the CDR3 is TGTGTCAGCAGCCAAGATCCAGGCACAGATACGCAGTATTTT. This encodes CVSSQDPGTDTQYF.

V gene TRBV19 combines with J gene TRBJ2-1, with 8 bases identical to TRBD2. Germline lookup yields CDR1 LNHDA and CDR2 SQIVND (reference sequence). The V and J ends lost 7 bases and 11 bases, in that order; junction bases with no gene match: 13. The CDR3 length is 14 residues. The CDR3 reads CASKPTSGFVQQFF. CDR3 in DNA: TGTGCCAGTAAACCCACTAGCGGCTTTGTTCAGCAGTTCTTC.

The J gene is TRBJ1-6, the V gene TRBV7-2; the D gene is possibly TRBD1 (5 bases). Per the germline V gene, CDR1 is SGHTA and CDR2 is FQGNSA. The V and J ends lost 0 bases and 10 bases respectively, with 19 bases between them. The CDR3 is 17 residues long. The CDR3 loop is CASSLASTGTRSSPLHF. Here the CDR3 DNA reads TGTGCCAGCAGCTTAGCGTCAACAGGCACCCGAAGCTCACCCCTCCACTTT.

The chain uses TRBV14 and TRBJ2-5; no reliable D call. The germline gives CDR1 SGHDN, CDR2 FVKESK. The CDR3 consists of 16 residues. V was pared by 4 bases and J by 9 bases, with 24 bases between. CDR3 nucleotides: TGTGCCAGCAGCCTTAGGATTAACGGTGCCAATGGGGCCCAGTACTTC. Translating gives CASSLRINGANGAQYF. Based on the CDR3 plus reference TRBV14 and TRBJ2-5, the full variable domain is EAGVTQFPSHSVIEKGQTVTLRCDPISGHDNLYWYRRVMGKEIKFLLHFVKESKQDESGMPNNRFLAERTGGTYSTLKVQPAELEDSGVYFCASSLRINGANGAQYFGPGTRLLVL.

This clone was seen a single time. The chain carries TRBV2 and TRBJ2-7; 8 bases are shared with TRBD1. Per the germline V gene, CDR1 is SNHLY and CDR2 is FYNNEI. V lost 5 bases, J lost 5 bases, and 11 bases stayed unmatched. The CDR3 consists of 15 residues. This chain's CDR3 is CASSLAGQGIDEQYF. The CDR3 nucleotides read TGTGCCAGCAGTTTAGCCGGACAGGGAATTGACGAGCAGTACTTC.

The V and J genes are TRBV7-9 and TRBJ2-1; 8 bases are a match to TRBD2. V shed 2 bases and J 10 bases; nucleotides not matched to a gene: 10. The CDR3 loop spans 15 amino acids. From germline, CDR1 is SEHNR and CDR2 FQNEAQ (reference sequence). The DNA of the CDR3 is TGTGCCAGCAGCTTAATGAGCGGGGGCCCCGGGGAGCAGTTCTTC. Translation: CASSLMSGGPGEQFF.

V is TRBV19 and J is TRBJ1-2, with D hard to call. V was pared by 2 bases and J by 0 bases, with 10 bases between. Germline CDR1 LNHDA, CDR2 SQIVND (reference sequence). There are 15 residues in the CDR3. The CDR3 sequence: CASSILRNANYGYTF. CDR3 coding DNA: TGTGCCAGTAGTATACTCAGAAATGCTAACTATGGCTACACCTTC. Looking up the rest from reference TRBV19 and TRBJ1-2 gives the full variable domain: DGGITQSPKYLFRKEGQNVTLSCEQNLNHDAMYWYRQDPGQGLRLIYYSQIVNDFQKGDIAEGYSVSREKKESFPLTVTSAQKNPTAFYLCASSILRNANYGYTFGSGTRLTVV.

The V gene is TRBV19, the J gene TRBJ2-1, with 7 bases matching TRBD1. Germline loops: CDR1 LNHDA, CDR2 SQIVND (reference sequence). The V and J ends lost 3 bases and 0 bases, in that order; junction bases with no gene match: 2. The length of the CDR3 is 15 residues. The CDR3 is CASSMDRSSYNEQFF. The CDR3 coding sequence is TGTGCCAGTAGTATGGACAGGAGCTCCTACAATGAGCAGTTCTTC.

V and J are TRBV30 and TRBJ2-1; D is possibly TRBD2 (5 bases). Germline CDR1 reads GTSNPN; CDR2 reads SVGIG (reference sequence). This CDR3 has 11 amino acids. Trimming left V 1 base short and J 9 bases short, with 7 bases between. This chain's CDR3 is CAWSAGIEQFF. CDR3 sequence (DNA): TGTGCCTGGAGTGCGGGGATTGAGCAGTTCTTC.

The rearrangement uses TRBV6-6 and TRBJ1-6; D unclear. This CDR3 is 15 amino acids long. The V end was cut by 6 bases, the J end by 7 bases, with 16 bases between. Per the germline V gene, CDR1 is MNHNY and CDR2 is SVGAGI (reference sequence). Written as DNA, the CDR3 is TGTGCCAGCAGAACAACCAGCCGCGACAATTCACCCCTCCACTTT. It encodes CASRTTSRDNSPLHF.

This chain connects TRBV11-2 to TRBJ1-5; 8 nucleotides agree with TRBD1. Germline lookup yields CDR1 SGHAT and CDR2 FQNNGV. The V segment lost 1 base and the J segment 6 bases; nucleotides outside the gene matches: 2. The CDR3 spans 14 residues. The CDR3 sequence: CASSLGTGSQPQHF. The CDR3 coding sequence is TGTGCCAGCAGCTTAGGGACAGGGAGTCAGCCCCAGCATTTT.

J is TRBJ1-6 and V is TRBV6-6; tentative D call: TRBD1 (5 bases). Trimming left V 2 bases short and J 10 bases short, with 12 bases between. This CDR3 has 14 amino acids. Per the germline V gene, CDR1 is MNHNY and CDR2 is SVGAGI (reference sequence). This CDR3 reads CASSYAGTYSPLHF. DNA of the CDR3: TGTGCCAGCAGTTACGCGGGGACCTACTCACCCCTCCACTTT.

The chain joins TRBV14 to TRBJ2-5, with 7 bases that match TRBD1. The V segment lost 7 bases and the J segment 5 bases; nucleotides outside the gene matches: 7. Per germline, CDR1 SGHDN and CDR2 FVKESK. The CDR3 runs 13 residues. CDR3 amino acids: CASNRQGRETQYF. CDR3 bases: TGTGCCAGCAACCGACAGGGTCGGGAGACCCAGTACTTC.

This clone was counted between two and nine times. The chain recombines TRBV2 with TRBJ2-2; D perhaps matches TRBD1 (6 bases). The V and J ends lost 7 bases and 4 bases respectively, with 19 bases between them. The CDR3 is 16 amino acids. Germline CDR1 SNHLY, CDR2 FYNNEI. The CDR3 loop is CASKSWQGMSTGELFF. In DNA form, the CDR3 reads TGTGCCAGCAAATCATGGCAGGGGATGAGCACCGGGGAGCTGTTTTTT.